Below are 8 T cell receptor beta chains sequenced from a single sample in a study of blood T cells in healthy people across ages. Together with a sample-barcoded 5' primer, a J-beta primer mix was included in a second PCR lasting roughly 7 to 11 cycles. Via MiXCR, TCRdb re-called the 5' RACE reads, giving one row per CDR3 protein. The table includes about 670,000 distinct CDR3 sequences, around 52% detected once. Sequencing used blood. The receptors stem from a woman older than 75 in good health.

This sequence joins TRBV3-1 and TRBJ2-7; no clear D. V was pared by 1 base and J by 3 bases, with 13 bases between. The CDR3 contains 15 residues. Germline V gives CDR1 LGHDT, CDR2 YNNKEL (reference sequence). The CDR3 here is CASSQGGPLSYEQYF. The CDR3 DNA sequence: TGTGCCAGCAGCCAAGGTGGGCCCTTGAGCTACGAGCAGTACTTC.

The CDR3 coding sequence is TGCGCCAGCAGCTTGTATGGCAGGGAGACTGAAGCTTTCTTT. Translation: CASSLYGRETEAFF. The chain recombines TRBV5-1 with TRBJ1-1; D might be TRBD1 (5 bases). CDR1 is SGHRS, CDR2 YFSETQ, per germline. Deletions cut 1 base from V and 5 bases from J, with 12 bases between. The CDR3 has 14 amino acids.

The genes are TRBV5-1 and TRBJ2-5; TRBD2 might be the D (7 bases). The CDR3 loop spans 15 amino acids. Deletions cut 2 bases from V and 2 bases from J, with 13 bases between. Germline V gene data show CDR1 as SGHRS and CDR2 as YFSETQ. The CDR3 DNA is TGCGCCAGCAGCTTAGGGGAGGGGACACAAGAGACCCAGTACTTC. This sequence encodes CASSLGEGTQETQYF.

This clonotype occurred many times. This chain uses TRBV20-1 with TRBJ2-1, with 11 bases lining up with TRBD2. Looked up from germline, CDR1 is DFQATT and CDR2 is SNEGSKA (reference sequence). The CDR3 runs to 13 residues. V gave up 7 bases and J gave up 3 bases; unmatched junction bases: 2. The CDR3 sequence is CSGGLAVYNEQFF. CDR3 in DNA: TGCAGTGGGGGACTAGCGGTCTACAATGAGCAGTTCTTC.

The chain links TRBV6-2 or TRBV6-3 to TRBJ2-1; D remains unclear. V was clipped by 0 bases and J by 7 bases, with 7 bases between them. The CDR3 has 13 amino acids. Germline-derived CDR1 and CDR2 are MNHEY and SVGEGT. DNA of the CDR3: TGTGCCAGCAGTTACTCGGCAAGGAATGAGCAGTTCTTC. Protein sequence: CASSYSARNEQFF.

This clonotype was observed a few times. This may be a read error, as it is one base from a much larger clone. The rearrangement uses TRBV24-1 and TRBJ2-1; a weak D match, TRBD2 (6 bases). V was clipped by 3 bases and J by 2 bases, with 13 bases between them. This CDR3 contains 16 residues. Germline lookup yields CDR1 KGHDR and CDR2 SFDVKD. CDR3 nucleotides: TGTGCCACCAGTGATCCGGGACTCCCACCCTACAATGAGCAGTTCTTC. Translated: CATSDPGLPPYNEQFF.

The table lists this clonotype with many counts. The chain recombines TRBV15 with TRBJ2-1; 8 nucleotides agree with TRBD2. CDR1 is LNHNV, CDR2 YYDKDF, per germline (reference sequence). The CDR3 loop spans 18 amino acids. V was clipped by 1 base and J by 1 base; unmatched bases: 9. CDR3 sequence (DNA): TGTGCCACCAGCAGAGGCTCTTTAGCGGGATTTTCCTACAATGAGCAGTTCTTC. Encoded protein: CATSRGSLAGFSYNEQFF. Based on the CDR3 plus reference TRBV15 and TRBJ2-1, the full variable domain is DAMVIQNPRYQVTQFGKPVTLSCSQTLNHNVMYWYQQKSSQAPKLLFHYYDKDFNNEADTPDNFQSRRPNTSFCFLDIRSPGLGDTAMYLCATSRGSLAGFSYNEQFFGPGTRLTVL.

Regarding this clonotype: A much larger clone differs by one base, so this may be a read error. J is TRBJ2-7 and V is TRBV12-3 or TRBV12-4, with a weak D call TRBD2 (6 bases). There are 15 residues in the CDR3. V lost 7 bases and J 7 bases, leaving 23 bases between the germline ends. The DNA of the CDR3 is TGTGCCAGCACCCTCCGGGACTTGACCTACAATGAGCAGTACTTC. Its protein is CASTLRDLTYNEQYF.